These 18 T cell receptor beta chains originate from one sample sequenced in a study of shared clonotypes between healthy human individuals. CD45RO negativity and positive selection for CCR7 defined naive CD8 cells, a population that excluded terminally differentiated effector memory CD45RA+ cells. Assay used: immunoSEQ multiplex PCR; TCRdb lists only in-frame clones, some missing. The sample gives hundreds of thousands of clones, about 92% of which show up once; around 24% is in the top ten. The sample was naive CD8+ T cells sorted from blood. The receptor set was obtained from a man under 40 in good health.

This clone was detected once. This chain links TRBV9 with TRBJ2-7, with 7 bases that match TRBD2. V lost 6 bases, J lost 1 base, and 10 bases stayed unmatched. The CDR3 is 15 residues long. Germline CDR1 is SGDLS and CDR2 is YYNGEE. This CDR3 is CASNQRGSPSYEQYF. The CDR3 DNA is TGTGCCAGCAACCAGCGGGGCTCACCATCCTACGAGCAGTACTTC.

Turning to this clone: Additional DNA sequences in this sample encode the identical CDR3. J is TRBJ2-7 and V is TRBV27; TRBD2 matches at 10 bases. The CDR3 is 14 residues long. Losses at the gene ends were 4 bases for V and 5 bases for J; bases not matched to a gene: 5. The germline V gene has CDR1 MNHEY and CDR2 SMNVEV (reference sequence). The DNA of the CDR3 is TGTGCCAGCAGTTCCGGGCTAGCGGGAGACGAGCAGTACTTC. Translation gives CASSSGLAGDEQYF.

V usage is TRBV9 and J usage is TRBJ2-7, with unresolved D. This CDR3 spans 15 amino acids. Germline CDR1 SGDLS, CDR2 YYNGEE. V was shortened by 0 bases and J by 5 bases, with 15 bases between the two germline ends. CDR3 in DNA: TGTGCCAGCAGCGTAGGTGTAAGAGTCGTGGACGAGCAGTACTTC. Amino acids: CASSVGVRVVDEQYF.

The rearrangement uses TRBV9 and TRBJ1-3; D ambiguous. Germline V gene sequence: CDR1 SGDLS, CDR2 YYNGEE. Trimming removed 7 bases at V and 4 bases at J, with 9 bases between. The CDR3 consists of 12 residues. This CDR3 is CASGGPGNTIYF. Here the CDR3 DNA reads TGTGCCAGCGGCGGGCCAGGAAACACCATATATTTT.

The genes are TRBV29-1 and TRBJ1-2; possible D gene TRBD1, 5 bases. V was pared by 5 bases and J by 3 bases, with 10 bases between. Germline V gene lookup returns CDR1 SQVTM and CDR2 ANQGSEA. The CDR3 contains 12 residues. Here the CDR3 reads CSVKEQDYGYTF. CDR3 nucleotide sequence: TGCAGCGTTAAGGAACAGGACTATGGCTACACCTTC.

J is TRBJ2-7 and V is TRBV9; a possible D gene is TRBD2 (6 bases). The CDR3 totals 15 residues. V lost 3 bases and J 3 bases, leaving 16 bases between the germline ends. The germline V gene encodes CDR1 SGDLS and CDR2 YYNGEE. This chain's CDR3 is CASSAGGGLFYEQYF. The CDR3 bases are TGTGCCAGCAGCGCCGGGGGAGGCCTTTTCTACGAGCAGTACTTC.

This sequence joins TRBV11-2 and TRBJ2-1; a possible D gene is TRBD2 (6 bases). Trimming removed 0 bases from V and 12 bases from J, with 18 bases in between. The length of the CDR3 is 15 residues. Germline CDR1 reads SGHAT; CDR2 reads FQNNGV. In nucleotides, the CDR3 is TGTGCCAGCAGCTTAGATGGGACTTTATTTCCTAGGCAGTTCTTC. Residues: CASSLDGTLFPRQFF.

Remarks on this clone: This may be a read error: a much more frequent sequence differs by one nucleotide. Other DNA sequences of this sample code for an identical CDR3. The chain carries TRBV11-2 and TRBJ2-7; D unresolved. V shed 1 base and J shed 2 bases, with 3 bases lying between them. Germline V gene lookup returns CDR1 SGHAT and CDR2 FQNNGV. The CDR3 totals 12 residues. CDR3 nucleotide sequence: TGTGCCAGCAGCTTAGGTGCCTACGAGCAGTACTTC. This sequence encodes CASSLGAYEQYF.

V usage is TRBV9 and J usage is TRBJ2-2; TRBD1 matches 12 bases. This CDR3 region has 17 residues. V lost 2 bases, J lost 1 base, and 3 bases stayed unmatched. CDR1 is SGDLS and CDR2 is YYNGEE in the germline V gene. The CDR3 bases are TGTGCCAGCAGCGTCTGGGACAGGGGGCGGAACACCGGGGAGCTGTTTTTT. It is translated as CASSVWDRGRNTGELFF.

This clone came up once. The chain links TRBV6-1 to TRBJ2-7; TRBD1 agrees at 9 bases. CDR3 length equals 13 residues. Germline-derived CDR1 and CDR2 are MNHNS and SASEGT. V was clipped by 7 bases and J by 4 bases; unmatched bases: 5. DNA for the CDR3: TGTGCCAGCACCTGGGACAGGGCTTACGAGCAGTACTTC. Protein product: CASTWDRAYEQYF.

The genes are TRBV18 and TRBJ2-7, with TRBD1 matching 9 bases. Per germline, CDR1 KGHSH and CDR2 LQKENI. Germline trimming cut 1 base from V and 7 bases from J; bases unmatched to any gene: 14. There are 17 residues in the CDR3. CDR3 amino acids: CASSPLVAGQGLREQYF. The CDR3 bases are TGTGCCAGCTCACCACTCGTGGCGGGACAGGGTCTAAGAGAGCAGTACTTC.

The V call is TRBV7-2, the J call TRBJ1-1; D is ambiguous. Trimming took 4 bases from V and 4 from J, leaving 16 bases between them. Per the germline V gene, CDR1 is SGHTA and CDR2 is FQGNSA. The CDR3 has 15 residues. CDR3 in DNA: TGTGCCAGCAGCTCCTCCGACGCAGGTTCCACTGAAGCTTTCTTT. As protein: CASSSSDAGSTEAFF.

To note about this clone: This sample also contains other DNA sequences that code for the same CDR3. The DNA for the CDR3 is TGTGCCAGCAGCTTGGCAGGGGGCGCAGGGCAGCCCCAGCATTTT. The encoded protein is CASSLAGGAGQPQHF. This chain joins TRBV5-6 and TRBJ1-5, with 8 bases aligning to TRBD1. The germline CDR1 and CDR2 sequences are SGHDT and YYEEEE. The V segment lost 0 bases and the J segment 7 bases; nucleotides outside the gene matches: 6. The CDR3 is made up of 15 amino acids.

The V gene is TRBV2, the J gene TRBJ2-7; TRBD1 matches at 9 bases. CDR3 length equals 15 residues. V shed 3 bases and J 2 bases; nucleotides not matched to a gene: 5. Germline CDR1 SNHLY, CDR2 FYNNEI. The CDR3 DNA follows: TGTGCCAGCAGTGACCCTGGGGACAGGGCCTACGAGCAGTACTTC. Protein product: CASSDPGDRAYEQYF.

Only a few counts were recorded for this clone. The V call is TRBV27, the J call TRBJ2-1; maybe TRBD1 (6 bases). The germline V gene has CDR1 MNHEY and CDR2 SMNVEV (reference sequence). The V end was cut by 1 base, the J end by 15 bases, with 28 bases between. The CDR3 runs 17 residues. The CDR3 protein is CASSLLRPAGTPEGVFF. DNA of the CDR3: TGTGCCAGCAGTTTATTGCGCCCCGCCGGGACACCCGAGGGGGTGTTCTTC.

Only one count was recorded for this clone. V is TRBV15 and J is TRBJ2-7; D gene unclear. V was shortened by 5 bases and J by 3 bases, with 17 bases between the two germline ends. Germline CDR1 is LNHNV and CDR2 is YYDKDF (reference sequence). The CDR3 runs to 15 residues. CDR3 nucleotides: TGTGCCACCAGCGAATCCCAGGAACTGGACTACGAGCAGTACTTC. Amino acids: CATSESQELDYEQYF. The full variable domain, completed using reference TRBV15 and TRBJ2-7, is DAMVIQNPRYQVTQFGKPVTLSCSQTLNHNVMYWYQQKSSQAPKLLFHYYDKDFNNEADTPDNFQSRRPNTSFCFLDIRSPGLGDTAMYLCATSESQELDYEQYFGPGTRLTVT.

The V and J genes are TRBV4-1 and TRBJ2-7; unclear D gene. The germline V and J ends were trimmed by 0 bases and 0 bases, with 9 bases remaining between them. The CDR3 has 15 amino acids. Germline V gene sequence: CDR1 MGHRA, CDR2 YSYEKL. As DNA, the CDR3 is TGCGCCAGCAGCCAAGAGGCCAGTGTCTCCTACGAGCAGTACTTC. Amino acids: CASSQEASVSYEQYF.

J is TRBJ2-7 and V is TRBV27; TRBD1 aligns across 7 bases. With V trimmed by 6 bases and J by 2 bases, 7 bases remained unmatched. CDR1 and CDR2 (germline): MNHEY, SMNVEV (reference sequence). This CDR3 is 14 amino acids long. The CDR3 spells CASSHRGMTYEQYF. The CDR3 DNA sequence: TGTGCCAGCAGCCACAGGGGTATGACCTACGAGCAGTACTTC.